This T cell receptor beta chain emerged from a study of cytomegalovirus exposure and HLA in healthy donors. V shed 4 bases and J 1 base; nucleotides not matched to a gene: 10. The CDR3 consists of 16 residues. Germline V CDR1 and CDR2: SGDLS, YYNGEE. Profiling relied on immunoSEQ multiplex PCR, and the TCRdb table lists in-frame clones only, not all of them. The profile covers roughly 300,000 clones, with approximately 88% appearing a single time and about 0.99% taken by the ten largest. Study-level points and caveats: There were some public TCRs occurring in many donors, but most TCR sequences were rare.

This clone has a single count. Its antigen is not identified. This sequence was found in a woman aged 18-29 years in good health and CMV-seronegative. The gene calls are TRBV9 and TRBJ1-1, with 7 bases lining up with TRBD1. Material for sequencing was PBMCs. CDR3 coding DNA: TGTGCCAGCAGCCACCCCGGGCAGGGGGAGAACACTGAAGCTTTCTTT. This sequence encodes CASSHPGQGENTEAFF.